The rows below give T cell receptor beta chains drawn from one sample of a study of T cell changes during pregnancy in multiple sclerosis. Assay used: immunoSEQ multiplex PCR; TCRdb lists only in-frame clones, some missing. Of fewer than 110,000 clones listed, roughly nine tenths are singletons. This sample comprised peripheral blood, obtained after pregnancy. The source is a female donor with multiple sclerosis, enrolled in a pregnancy study. Both conserved end residues are part of each CDR3. The D gene is left open where the match is weak. Clone sizes are given selectively: once, few, many, or a class where the clone is expanded.

abundance,v_gene,d_gene,j_gene,CDR3nt,CDR3aa
NA,TRBV7-6,NA,TRBJ1-5,TGTGCCAGCAGCCTAAGCTTGGGGCGTCAGCCCCAGCATTTT,CASSLSLGRQPQHF
NA,TRBV15,TRBD2,TRBJ2-4,TGTGCCACCAGTACTACCGAGGGAGGGAACATTCAGTACTTC,CATSTTEGGNIQYF
NA,TRBV11-2,NA,TRBJ2-7,TGTGCCAGCAGCTTAGGCAGGGTAGGAACCTACGAGCAGTACTTC,CASSLGRVGTYEQYF
NA,TRBV4-1,TRBD2,TRBJ2-7,TGCGCCAGCAGCCAACCACTAGCGTTTAACCCCTCCGAGCAGTACTTC,CASSQPLAFNPSEQYF
NA,TRBV5-8,TRBD1,TRBJ2-4,TGTGCCAATAAACAGGGGGCTGGAGGGGACATTCAGTACTTC,CANKQGAGGDIQYF
NA,TRBV5-4,NA,TRBJ2-6,TGTGCCAGCAGCTCTGGGGGGGGGCTGTTTAGCTCTGGGGCCAACGTCCTGACTTTC,CASSSGGGLFSSGANVLTF
NA,TRBV5-4,NA,TRBJ2-2,TGTGCCAGCAGCTTGGTTCCCCCGGAGACCGGGGAGCTGTTTTTT,CASSLVPPETGELFF
NA,TRBV4-1,NA,TRBJ1-5,TGCGCCAGCAGCTCGCCAGAGGGAAATCAGCCCCAGCATTTT,CASSSPEGNQPQHF
NA,TRBV27,NA,TRBJ2-7,TGTGCCAGCGCACCCTGGGGCGCGGCTACCTACGAGCAGTACTTC,CASAPWGAATYEQYF
NA,TRBV7-9,TRBD1,TRBJ2-3,TGTGCCAGCAGTATACAGGGGGCGCACGATACGCAGTATTTT,CASSIQGAHDTQYF
NA,TRBV5-4,NA,TRBJ2-7,TGTGCCAGCAGCTCACAGGGCGGTACTTACGAGCAGTACTTC,CASSSQGGTYEQYF
NA,TRBV5-1,TRBD2,TRBJ2-3,TGCGCCAGCAGCTTGGGACTAGCCGATACGCAGTATTTT,CASSLGLADTQYF
once,TRBV10-3,TRBD1,TRBJ1-1,TGTGCCATCAGTGAGCCGGCAGACAGGGGGGAAGCTTTCTTT,CAISEPADRGEAFF
NA,TRBV28,TRBD1,TRBJ2-3,TGTGCCAGCAGAAAGACAGGGACAGATACGCAGTATTTT,CASRKTGTDTQYF
NA,TRBV4-1,TRBD1,TRBJ2-7,TGCGCCAGCAGCCAGTCAAGAGGACAGGGGGCCGAGCAGTACTTC,CASSQSRGQGAEQYF
once,TRBV4-1,NA,TRBJ1-1,TGCGCCAGCCGGCGGGTGGGGGGGAACACTGAAGCTTTCTTT,CASRRVGGNTEAFF
NA,TRBV5-5,TRBD2,TRBJ2-7,TGTGCCAGCAGCTTGGTTAGCGGGGTAGCCTACGAGCAGTACTTC,CASSLVSGVAYEQYF
NA,TRBV7-9,NA,TRBJ2-5,TGTGCCAGCAGCTTAGAGGTTAGCGCGTACCAAGAGACCCAGTACTTC,CASSLEVSAYQETQYF
few,TRBV6-5,NA,TRBJ2-7,TGTGCCAGCACCAATTACTTGGGGAGCTCCTACGAGCAGTACTTC,CASTNYLGSSYEQYF
NA,TRBV19,NA,TRBJ2-7,TGTGCCTCGTCCGACAGACCATCCTACGAGCAGTACTTC,CASSDRPSYEQYF
few,TRBV6-5,NA,TRBJ1-1,TGTGCCAGCAGTTACTTATTCCCGGGGACTGAAGCTTTCTTT,CASSYLFPGTEAFF
NA,TRBV7-9,TRBD1,TRBJ1-2,TGTGCCAGCAGCCCCGACAGGGGGTTAGAAGGCTACACCTTC,CASSPDRGLEGYTF
NA,TRBV25-1,NA,TRBJ1-5,TGTGCCAGCTCTCGAGGTGGTAGCAATCAGCCCCAGCATTTT,CASSRGGSNQPQHF
NA,TRBV18,NA,TRBJ1-1,TGTGCCAGCTCGGCACAGGGTTTGGGAGCTTTCTTT,CASSAQGLGAFF
once,TRBV7-7,NA,TRBJ2-3,TGTGCCAGCAGCCTTGGGGGGGCCGGAGATACGCAGTATTTT,CASSLGGAGDTQYF
NA,TRBV9,TRBD1,TRBJ1-4,TGTGCCAGCAGTCGGACAGGGATTGCAACTAATGAAAAACTGTTTTTT,CASSRTGIATNEKLFF
NA,TRBV4-1,TRBD2,TRBJ2-3,TGCGCCAGCAGCCAAGTCCCGCTAGCGGGAGCCACAGATACGCAGTATTTT,CASSQVPLAGATDTQYF
NA,TRBV7-2,TRBD1,TRBJ1-2,TGTGCCAGCAGCTGGACAGGGGGCGAATATGGCTACACCTTC,CASSWTGGEYGYTF
NA,TRBV5-1,TRBD2,TRBJ2-7,TGCGCCAGCAGCCCGCTAGCGGGAGGGCCACACGAGCAGTACTTC,CASSPLAGGPHEQYF
NA,TRBV29-1,TRBD1,TRBJ1-5,TGCAGCGTTATCCCAGGGGGAGGCAATCAGCCCCAGCATTTT,CSVIPGGGNQPQHF
NA,TRBV6-5,TRBD1,TRBJ2-1,TGTGCCAGCAGTTCGTTACAGGGGGGCTCCTACAATGAGCAGTTCTTC,CASSSLQGGSYNEQFF
NA,TRBV4-1,NA,TRBJ2-1,TGCGCCAGCAGCCAGCCGACCTTGGGAGCGGACTACAATGAGCAGTTCTTC,CASSQPTLGADYNEQFF
NA,TRBV6-5,NA,TRBJ1-4,TGTGCCAGCAGTTACTCGAGTATGTCGGAAAAACTGTTTTTT,CASSYSSMSEKLFF
few,TRBV29-1,TRBD1,TRBJ1-3,TGCAGCGTTGCGTCGACAGGGGGACTAGTATATTTT,CSVASTGGLVYF
NA,TRBV15,NA,TRBJ1-5,TGTGCCACCAGCAGCGGGAGTCAGCCCCAGCATTTT,CATSSGSQPQHF
NA,TRBV5-1,NA,TRBJ1-2,TGCGCCAGCAGCTTGGCCCCGGGGATCCGGGATGGCTACACCTTC,CASSLAPGIRDGYTF
NA,TRBV29-1,NA,TRBJ2-1,TGCAGCGTTGAAGGACTAGATCGGTCCTACAATGAGCAGTTCTTC,CSVEGLDRSYNEQFF
NA,TRBV7-3,NA,TRBJ2-7,TGTGCCAGCAGCTTAAGTGGGGGACATATCTACGAGCAGTACTTC,CASSLSGGHIYEQYF
few,TRBV28,TRBD1,TRBJ1-1,TGTGCCAGCGCTAAAGGAGGGGGCGGGTTCACTGAAGCTTTCTTT,CASAKGGGGFTEAFF
NA,TRBV9,NA,TRBJ2-7,TGTGCCAGCAGCGCCCGGGGGGCGCGCAACGAGCAGTACTTC,CASSARGARNEQYF